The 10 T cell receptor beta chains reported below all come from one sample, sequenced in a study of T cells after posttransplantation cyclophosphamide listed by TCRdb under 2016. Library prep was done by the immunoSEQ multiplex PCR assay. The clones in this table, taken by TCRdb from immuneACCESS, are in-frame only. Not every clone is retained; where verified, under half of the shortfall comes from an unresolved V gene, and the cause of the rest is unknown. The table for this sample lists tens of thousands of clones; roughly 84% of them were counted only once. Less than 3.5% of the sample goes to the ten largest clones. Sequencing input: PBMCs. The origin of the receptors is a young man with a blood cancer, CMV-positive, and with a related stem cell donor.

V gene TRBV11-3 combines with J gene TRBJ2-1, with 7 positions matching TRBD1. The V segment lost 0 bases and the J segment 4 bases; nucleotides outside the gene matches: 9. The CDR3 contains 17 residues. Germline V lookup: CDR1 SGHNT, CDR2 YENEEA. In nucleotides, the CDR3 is TGTGCCAGCAGCTTAGATATCATCGGACAGGAATACAATGAGCAGTTCTTC. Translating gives CASSLDIIGQEYNEQFF.

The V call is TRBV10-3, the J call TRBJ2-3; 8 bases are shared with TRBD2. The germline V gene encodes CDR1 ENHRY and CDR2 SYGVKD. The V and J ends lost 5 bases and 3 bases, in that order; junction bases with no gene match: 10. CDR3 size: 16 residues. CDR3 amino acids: CAISLSGLEGTDTQYF. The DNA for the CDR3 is TGTGCCATCAGTCTATCGGGACTAGAGGGGACAGATACGCAGTATTTT.

CDR3 loop: CASSPSEYEQYF. The CDR3 nucleotides read TGTGCCAGCAGCCCCTCGGAGTACGAGCAGTACTTC. The rearrangement uses TRBV7-2 and TRBJ2-7; unclear D gene. The germline V gene has CDR1 SGHTA and CDR2 FQGNSA. This CDR3 has 12 amino acids. V lost 5 bases to trimming and J lost 4 bases, with 9 bases between them.

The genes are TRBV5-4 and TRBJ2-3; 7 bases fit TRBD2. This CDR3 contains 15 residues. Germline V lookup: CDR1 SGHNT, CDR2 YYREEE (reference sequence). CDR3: CASARTRDNLDTQYF. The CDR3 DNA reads TGTGCGAGCGCCCGGACTAGGGATAACCTAGATACGCAGTATTTT.

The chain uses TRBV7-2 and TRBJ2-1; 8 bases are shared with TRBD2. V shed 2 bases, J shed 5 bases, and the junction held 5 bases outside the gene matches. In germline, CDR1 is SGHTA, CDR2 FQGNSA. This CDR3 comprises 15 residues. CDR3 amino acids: CASSLRERGNNEQFF. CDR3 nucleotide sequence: TGTGCCAGCAGCTTACGGGAGCGGGGGAACAATGAGCAGTTCTTC.

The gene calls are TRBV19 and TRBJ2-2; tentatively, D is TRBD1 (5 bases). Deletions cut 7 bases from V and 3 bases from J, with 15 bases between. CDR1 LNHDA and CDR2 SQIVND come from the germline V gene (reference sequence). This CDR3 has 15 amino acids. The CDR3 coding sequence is TGTGCCAGTAACCCTTCCAGGGTGTACACCGGGGAGCTGTTTTTT. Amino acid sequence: CASNPSRVYTGELFF.

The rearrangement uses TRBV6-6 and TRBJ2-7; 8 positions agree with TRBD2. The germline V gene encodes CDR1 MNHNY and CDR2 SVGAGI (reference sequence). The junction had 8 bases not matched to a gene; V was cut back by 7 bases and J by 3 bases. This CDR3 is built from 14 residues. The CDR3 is CASKESGRGYEQYF. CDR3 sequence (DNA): TGTGCCAGCAAAGAAAGCGGGAGAGGCTACGAGCAGTACTTC.

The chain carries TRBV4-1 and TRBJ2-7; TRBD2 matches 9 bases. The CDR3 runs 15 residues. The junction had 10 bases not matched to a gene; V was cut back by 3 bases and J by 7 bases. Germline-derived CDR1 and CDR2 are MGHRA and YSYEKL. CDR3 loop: CASSQVAGVIREQYF. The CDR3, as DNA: TGCGCCAGCAGCCAGGTAGCGGGAGTGATTCGGGAGCAGTACTTC.

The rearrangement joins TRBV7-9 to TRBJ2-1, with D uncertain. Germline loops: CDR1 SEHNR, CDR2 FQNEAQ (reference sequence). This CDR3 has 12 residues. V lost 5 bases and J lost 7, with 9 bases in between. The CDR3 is CASSPSQNEQFF. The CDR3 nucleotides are TGTGCCAGCAGCCCAAGTCAGAATGAGCAGTTCTTC.

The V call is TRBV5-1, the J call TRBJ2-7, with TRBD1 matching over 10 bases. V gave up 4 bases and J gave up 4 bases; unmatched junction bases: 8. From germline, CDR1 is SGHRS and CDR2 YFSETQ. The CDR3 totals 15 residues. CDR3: CASSNGQGVPYEQYF. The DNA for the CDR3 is TGCGCCAGCAGCAATGGACAGGGGGTTCCATACGAGCAGTACTTC.